This T cell receptor (beta chain) was identified during a study of T cells in Graves' hyperthyroidism and ophthalmopathy. This clonotype was recorded a few times. RNA transcripts were the template for amplifying TCR beta CDR3 regions. First-round RT-PCR targeting the TCR CDR3 was performed with the HTBI primer set. TCRdb reanalysed the multiplex PCR reads using MiXCR and keeps one entry per CDR3 protein. The sample lists roughly 420,000 distinct CDR3 sequences, around 15% seen once, with 5.3% in the top ten. Germline values: CDR1 SGHTA, CDR2 FQGTGA. Trimming shortened V by 2 bases and J by 6 bases, and 7 bases separated the two germline ends. The CDR3 spans 13 residues.

The sample comprised blood. This sequence was found in a woman aged 18 to 35 with Graves' hyperthyroidism. The gene calls are TRBV7-3 and TRBJ1-4; no clear D gene. The CDR3 reads CASSLGPYEKLFF. The DNA of the CDR3 is TGTGCCAGCAGCTTAGGACCGTATGAAAAACTGTTTTTT.